Each of the 7 T cell receptor delta chains below was sequenced from the same sample in a study of γδ T cells in repeated Plasmodium falciparum infection. Flow sorting of PBMC yielded separate Vgamma9/Vdelta2+ and Vdelta2-negative gammadelta T cell populations for bulk repertoire analysis. TCRdb re-called the multiplex PCR reads through CATT. The data contain 45,000 to 70,000 delta-chain clones, over 1.5% of them singletons. Input material: gamma-delta T cells from blood. These receptors were collected from a pool of human donors (malaria-infected and uninfected, not separated).

To note about this clone: A far larger clone is one nucleotide away, so this likely arose from a read error. Additional DNA sequences in this sample encode the identical CDR3. This chain uses TRDV3 with TRDJ1; 13 bases agree with TRDD3. Since TCRdb gives no J gene, matching the DNA to germline was used here to assign it. The germline V gene encodes CDR1 TVYSNPD and CDR2 GDNSRS (reference sequence). The CDR3 consists of 22 residues. V was clipped by 2 bases and J by 4 bases; unmatched bases: 28. The CDR3 loop reads CAFSRRADWGIRPKLYSDKLIF. DNA of the CDR3: TGTGCCTTTTCTCGGCGGGCGGACTGGGGGATACGTCCTAAATTGTACAGCGATAAACTCATCTTT.

To note about this clone: This is likely an artifact of a read error, given a far larger clone one base away. Other DNA sequences of this sample code for an identical CDR3. J is TRDJ1 and V is TRDV1; D remains unclear. V was clipped by 3 bases and J by 0 bases, with 20 bases between them. CDR1 and CDR2 from the germline V gene are TSWWSYY and QGS. CDR3 size: 18 residues. The CDR3 coding sequence is TGTGCTCTTGGGGAGGTGTACCCGCGGGAATCGTACACCGATAAACTCATCTTT. Encoded protein: CALGEVYPRESYTDKLIF.

Only a few counts were recorded for this clone. TCRdb attributes to this sequence the protein of a much larger clone, which differs from the DNA translation at residue 16; a read error is likely, and the protein displayed is translated from the DNA. The genes are TRDV1 and TRDJ1; tentatively, D is TRDD2 (7 bases). TCRdb carries no J gene annotation; the J gene was assigned here by matching the DNA with germline. Looked up from germline, CDR1 is TSWWSYY and CDR2 is QGS. The CDR3 loop spans 27 amino acids. V was shortened by 0 bases and J by 8 bases, with 52 bases between the two germline ends. Written as DNA, the CDR3 is TGTGCTCTTGGGGAACTCCACCCTTTAAGGTTCCTACCTTACTGGGAGTCCCCTTCCTTTCACATCGGGAAACTCATCTTT. Its protein is CALGELHPLRFLPYWESPSFHIGKLIF.

A word on this clone: The protein that TCRdb holds for this DNA derives from a much larger clone and differs from the translated DNA at residue 6, which likely indicates a read error; the protein shown here is translated from the DNA. V gene assignment gives TRDV1, but the J gene was left uncalled; the DNA was not used to check the table's D call, TRDD3. The CDR3 contains 21 residues. CDR1 TSWWSYY and CDR2 QGS come from the germline V gene. CDR3 residues: CALGEGYFNTIRDTRVVNLIF. The CDR3 nucleotides are TGTGCTCTTGGGGAAGGGTATTTTAATACTATAAGGGATACGAGAGTGGTGAATCTCATCTTT.

This clone has just a few counts. The protein in TCRdb stems from a much larger clone and differs at residue 16 from this DNA's translation, likely a read error; here the protein is translated from the DNA. The V and J genes are TRDV1 and TRDJ1; 7 nucleotides agree with TRDD3. The CDR3 has 24 amino acids. Germline CDR1 and CDR2: TSWWSYY and QGS. The V gene end was trimmed by 1 base and the J gene end by 1 base; junction bases not matched to a gene: 30. For the CDR3, the DNA is TGTGCTCTTGGGGAACCCGCCTTGTTTCACTGGGGTCGGTCAAGATCTTATGTCACCGATAAACTCATCTTT. Protein: CALGEPALFHWGRSRSYVTDKLIF.

The sample holds a few counts of this clone. It differs at one base from a far larger clone, so likely a read error. The sample holds other DNA sequences that translate to the same CDR3. A V gene of TRDV1 was called, but no J gene was assigned; the table's TRDD3 call for D was not verified on the DNA. The germline V gene has CDR1 TSWWSYY and CDR2 QGS. The CDR3 is 19 residues long. The CDR3 sequence: CALGELHIRSTGGRCKLIF. The CDR3 region has the DNA TGTGCTCTTGGGGAACTCCATATACGTAGTACTGGGGGAAGATGTAAGCTCATCTTT.

This clone has a handful of counts. A read error likely explains why the TCRdb protein, taken from a much larger clone, differs from this DNA's translation at residue 5; the protein shown is translated from the DNA. J is TRDJ1 and V is TRDV1, with D uncertain. The CDR3 is 13 residues long. Trimming pared 9 bases from V and 2 bases from J, leaving 13 bases between. Germline-derived CDR1 and CDR2 are TSWWSYY and QGS. The DNA of the CDR3 is TGTGCTCTGCGGCTTTCCCTGACCGATAAACTCATCTTT. It is translated as CALRLSLTDKLIF.